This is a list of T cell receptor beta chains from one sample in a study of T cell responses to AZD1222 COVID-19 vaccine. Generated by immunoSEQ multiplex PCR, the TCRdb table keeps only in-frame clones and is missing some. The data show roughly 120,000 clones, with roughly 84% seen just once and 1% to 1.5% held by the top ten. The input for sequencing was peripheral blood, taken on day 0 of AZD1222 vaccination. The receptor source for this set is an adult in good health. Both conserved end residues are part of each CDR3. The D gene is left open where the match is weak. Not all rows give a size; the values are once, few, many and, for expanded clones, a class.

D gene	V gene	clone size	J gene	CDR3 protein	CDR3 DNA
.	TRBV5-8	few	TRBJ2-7	CASSFGHLTYEQYF	TGTGCCAGCAGCTTTGGCCATCTCACCTACGAGCAGTACTTC
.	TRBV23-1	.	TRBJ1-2	CASSPPAGWIKRTNYGYTF	TGCGCCAGCAGTCCTCCGGCTGGGTGGATTAAGAGGACTAACTATGGCTACACCTTC
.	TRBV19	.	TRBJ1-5	CASSILRISNQPQHF	TGTGCCAGTAGTATACTGAGGATTAGCAATCAGCCCCAGCATTTT
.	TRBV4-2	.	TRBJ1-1	CASSQDVGPNTEAFF	TGTGCCAGCAGCCAAGATGTCGGCCCGAACACTGAAGCTTTCTTT
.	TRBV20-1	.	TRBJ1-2	CSASWTDEMDNGYTF	TGCAGTGCTAGTTGGACCGATGAGATGGACAATGGCTACACCTTC
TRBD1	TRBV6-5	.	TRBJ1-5	CASRRQGYSNQPQHF	TGTGCCAGCAGGAGACAGGGCTATAGCAATCAGCCCCAGCATTTT
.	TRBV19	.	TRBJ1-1	CASSIVGGNGGMNTEAFF	TGTGCCAGTAGTATAGTAGGGGGGAACGGTGGCATGAACACTGAAGCTTTCTTT
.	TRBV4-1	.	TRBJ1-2	CASSQDRGGYTF	TGCGCCAGCAGCCAAGACAGAGGTGGCTACACCTTC
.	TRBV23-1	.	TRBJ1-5	CASSPRGDSNQPQHF	TGCGCCAGCAGTCCTCGGGGGGATAGCAATCAGCCCCAGCATTTT
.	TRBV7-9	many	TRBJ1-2	CASSPLVRNNYGYTF	TGTGCCAGCAGCCCCCTGGTTAGGAACAACTATGGCTACACCTTC
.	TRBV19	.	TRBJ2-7	CASSATNGYEQYF	TGTGCCAGTAGCGCTACAAACGGCTACGAGCAGTACTTC
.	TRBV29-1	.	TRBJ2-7	CSVPLSTGVEYF	TGCAGCGTTCCATTATCTACGGGGGTCGAGTACTTC
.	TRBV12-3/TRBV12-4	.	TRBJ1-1	CASSLGFPEAFF	TGTGCCAGCAGTTTAGGTTTTCCTGAAGCTTTCTTT
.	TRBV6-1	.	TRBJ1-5	CASSEKSGWTLGKNQPQHF	TGTGCCAGCAGTGAAAAGTCAGGTTGGACCCTCGGGAAAAATCAGCCCCAGCATTTT
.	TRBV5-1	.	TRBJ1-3	CASSFPGDTIYF	TGCGCCAGCAGCTTCCCCGGTGACACCATATATTTT
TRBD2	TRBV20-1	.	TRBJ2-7	CSASSGLAGYEQYF	TGCAGTGCTAGTTCGGGACTAGCGGGTTACGAGCAGTACTTC
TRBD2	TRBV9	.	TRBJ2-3	CASSRGERGGLDTQYF	TGTGCCAGCAGCAGAGGGGAGCGGGGGGGCTTAGATACGCAGTATTTT
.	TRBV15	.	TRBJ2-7	CATSRDRTYEQYF	TGTGCCACCAGCAGAGATCGAACCTACGAGCAGTACTTC
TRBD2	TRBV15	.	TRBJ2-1	CATSRGGAGGPSEQFF	TGTGCCACCAGCAGAGGGGGAGCGGGGGGGCCGAGTGAGCAGTTCTTC
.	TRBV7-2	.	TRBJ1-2	CASSGGGGQGYTF	TGTGCCAGCAGCGGTGGTGGGGGGCAAGGCTACACCTTC